The present T cell receptor beta chain was sequenced within a study of technical replicates of blood from several donors. The CDR3 totals 13 residues. In germline, CDR1 is MGHRA, CDR2 YSYEKL. With 4 bases removed from V and 5 bases from J, the gap between germline ends came to 8 bases. Data came from immunoSEQ multiplex PCR; TCRdb stores just in-frame clones and leaves some out. The table has fewer than 75,000 clones, about 92% seen once. The V and J genes are TRBV4-1 and TRBJ2-2, with a possible D match to TRBD1 (5 bases). Sample: T cells isolated from PBMCs. The TCR sequence derives from a human donor in good health. CDR3 DNA: TGCGCCAGCAGCCGCCAGGGTACCGGGGAGCTGTTTTTT. Translated, it gives CASSRQGTGELFF.